This T cell receptor beta chain was sequenced during a study of T-cell memory formation after mild COVID-19. This clonotype has only a few counts. Germline assignment: CDR1 SGDLS and CDR2 YYNGEE. Trimming pared 3 bases from V and 7 bases from J, leaving 17 bases between. The CDR3 has 15 amino acids. In TCRdb, the 5' RACE reads were re-called with MiXCR into one record per CDR3 protein. The sample has some 100,000 distinct CDR3 sequences, 8.5% to 14% seen once. The V call is TRBV9, the J call TRBJ1-5; a weak D match, TRBD1 (6 bases). The sample comprised PBMCs or a T cell subset sorted from them (not recorded which). The TCR comes from a man in his late teens or twenties who had mild COVID-19 (a few samples of this study predate the infection). Cell type and time point are not known. The CDR3 DNA follows: TGTGCCAGCAGCGCCTCAGGGGACCAGGGCCAGCCCCAGCATTTT. It specifies CASSASGDQGQPQHF.